This TCR beta chain derives from a study of cytomegalovirus exposure and HLA in healthy donors. Germline CDR1 SGHRS, CDR2 YFSETQ. The CDR3 is 15 amino acids. Trimming removed 0 bases from V and 2 bases from J, with 10 bases in between. PCR involved 60 Vbeta and 13 Jbeta primers. TCRdb's table, derived via immunoSEQ multiplex PCR, lists solely in-frame clones and lacks some. The repertoire holds around 150,000 clones, with approximately 72% as singletons. About this clone: The target antigen is unknown.

Overall study results and limits: In vitro experiments confirmed that a few CMV-associated chains were specific for CMV antigens. Based on reports, TCR beta sequences accurately predicted HLA-A and HLA-B alleles for most subjects.

This receptor was identified in a woman aged 55-70 years in good health and CMV-seronegative. The chain employs TRBV5-1 and TRBJ2-3; maybe TRBD2 (6 bases). Sequenced: PBMCs. The CDR3: CASSLEGLTTDTQYF. The CDR3 DNA follows: TGCGCCAGCAGCTTGGAGGGACTTACCACAGATACGCAGTATTTT.